The 29 T cell receptor beta chains in this list originate from one sample, sequenced in a study of PD-1 blockade in classical Hodgkin lymphoma. TCRdb's copy holds only in-frame clones and misses some; the assay was immunoSEQ multiplex PCR. The sample carries 30,000 to 50,000 clones, around 80% recorded once. Brentuximab vedotin exposure varied among the patients, all of whom had relapsed after autologous stem cell transplantation. The sample was peripheral blood mononuclear cells (PBMCs), taken at baseline. The origin of the receptors is a human donor with classical Hodgkin lymphoma.

The chain carries TRBV6-5 and TRBJ2-1, with D tentatively TRBD1 (6 bases). CDR3 size: 14 residues. The V and J ends lost 5 bases and 5 bases respectively, with 13 bases between them. Germline V gene lookup returns CDR1 MNHEY and CDR2 SVGAGI. The CDR3 sequence is CASSAGTQNNEQFF. In DNA form, the CDR3 reads TGTGCCAGCAGTGCCGGGACACAGAACAATGAGCAGTTCTTC.

The genes are TRBV6-5 and TRBJ1-6; 9 bases agree with TRBD1. After removal of 6 bases from V and 9 bases from J, the junction contained 9 bases not matched to a gene. The CDR3 is made up of 15 amino acids. Germline assignment: CDR1 MNHEY and CDR2 SVGAGI. CDR3 protein: CASRLGQGFRSPLHF. The CDR3 nucleotides read TGTGCCAGCAGACTCGGACAGGGGTTTCGTTCACCCCTCCACTTT.

The V call is TRBV11-2, the J call TRBJ2-2; 8 positions match TRBD2. The CDR3 spans 15 residues. The V segment lost 7 bases and the J segment 4 bases; nucleotides outside the gene matches: 8. Germline V gene sequence: CDR1 SGHAT, CDR2 FQNNGV. The CDR3 region is CASNTRGGATGELFF. The CDR3 nucleotides are TGTGCCAGCAACACCCGGGGGGGGGCCACCGGGGAGCTGTTTTTT.

The rearrangement links TRBV27 to TRBJ1-5, with D hard to call. This CDR3 has 13 amino acids. CDR1 MNHEY and CDR2 SMNVEV come from the germline V gene (reference sequence). V lost 5 bases, J lost 3 bases, and 8 bases lay in between. The CDR3 spells CASSLRVNQPQHF. The CDR3 DNA reads TGTGCCAGCAGTCTCCGGGTCAATCAGCCCCAGCATTTT.

The chain combines TRBV6-5 with TRBJ2-1; D remains ambiguous. With 2 bases removed from V and 6 bases from J, the gap between germline ends came to 5 bases. The CDR3 runs 12 residues. CDR1 and CDR2 from the germline V gene are MNHEY and SVGAGI. CDR3 nucleotide sequence: TGTGCCAGCAGTTACGGGCCCAATGAGCAGTTCTTC. Residues: CASSYGPNEQFF.

The V and J genes are TRBV19 and TRBJ1-5; the D is unclear. V gave up 5 bases and J gave up 2 bases, with 13 bases separating them. The CDR3 runs 15 residues. Germline V gene sequence: CDR1 LNHDA, CDR2 SQIVND (reference sequence). In DNA, the CDR3 is TGTGCCAGTAGTTTGGTGCCTATGGGCAATCAGCCCCAGCATTTT. This encodes CASSLVPMGNQPQHF.

A few counts support this clone. The chain joins TRBV28 to TRBJ1-4, with D perhaps matching TRBD1 (5 bases). The CDR3 has 16 amino acids. CDR1 is MDHEN and CDR2 is SYDVKM in the germline V gene. The germline V and J ends were trimmed by 3 bases and 5 bases, with 16 bases remaining between them. CDR3 sequence: CASSFPTGFLNEKLFF. The CDR3 nucleotides read TGTGCCAGCAGTTTCCCCACAGGCTTTCTGAATGAAAAACTGTTTTTT.

This clone was seen a handful of times. The chain has TRBV28 and TRBJ1-1; no clear D gene. This CDR3 region has 14 residues. Germline V gene sequence: CDR1 MDHEN, CDR2 SYDVKM. V was trimmed by 6 bases and J by 5 bases, leaving 16 bases between them. CDR3 sequence (DNA): TGTGCCAGCAGGGACGGAGCTGGGGAAACTGAAGCTTTCTTT. Amino acids: CASRDGAGETEAFF.

The V gene is TRBV30, the J gene TRBJ2-2, with D unresolved. The CDR3 loop spans 16 amino acids. Trimming pared 0 bases from V and 4 bases from J, leaving 15 bases between. Germline lookup yields CDR1 GTSNPN and CDR2 SVGIG (reference sequence). The CDR3 DNA reads as TGTGCCTGGAGTGTATCGAGAGTTCGTCCCACCGGGGAGCTGTTTTTT. Protein product: CAWSVSRVRPTGELFF.

V and J are TRBV19 and TRBJ1-5; D uncertain. The CDR3 length is 16 residues. CDR1 and CDR2 from the germline V gene are LNHDA and SQIVND (reference sequence). Trimming pared 6 bases from V and 0 bases from J, leaving 15 bases between. The CDR3 sequence is CASSPGGIYSNQPQHF. For the CDR3, the DNA is TGTGCCAGTAGCCCCGGAGGGATCTATAGCAATCAGCCCCAGCATTTT.

V usage is TRBV30 and J usage is TRBJ2-3; 9 nucleotides line up with TRBD2. The CDR3 contains 16 residues. Losses at the gene ends were 2 bases for V and 2 bases for J; bases not matched to a gene: 8. Germline values: CDR1 GTSNPN, CDR2 SVGIG (reference sequence). The CDR3 protein is CAWSPPGLANTDTQYF. DNA of the CDR3: TGTGCCTGGAGTCCCCCGGGACTAGCAAACACAGATACGCAGTATTTT.

The gene calls are TRBV30 and TRBJ2-1; D remains unclear. CDR1 is GTSNPN and CDR2 is SVGIG in the germline V gene (reference sequence). This CDR3 comprises 11 residues. Deletions cut 2 bases from V and 8 bases from J, with 7 bases between. CDR3 loop: CAWSKSDEQFF. CDR3 bases: TGTGCCTGGAGTAAATCCGATGAGCAGTTCTTC.

The chain recombines TRBV5-6 with TRBJ2-3, with D hard to call. CDR3 size: 16 residues. V lost 4 bases to trimming and J lost 7 bases, with 22 bases between them. Germline V gene lookup returns CDR1 SGHDT and CDR2 YYEEEE. CDR3 coding DNA: TGTGCCAGCAGCCCGAGCACATTGTGGGGTGGATATACGCAGTATTTT. Protein: CASSPSTLWGGYTQYF.

V and J are TRBV2 and TRBJ1-3; no clear D gene. CDR3 length: 14 amino acids. The V gene's germline CDR1 is SNHLY and CDR2 FYNNEI. V was cut by 6 bases and J by 2 bases, with 11 bases left in between. The CDR3 nucleotides read TGTGCCAGCAGCCCCGAGGGTACTGGAAACACCATATATTTT. Translating gives CASSPEGTGNTIYF.

CDR3 nucleotide sequence: TGTGCCCTTGAGTCTAGTGGAGATACGCAGTATTTT. It specifies CALESSGDTQYF. The chain joins TRBV6-1 to TRBJ2-3; D is uncertain. The CDR3 covers 12 residues. Germline V gene lookup returns CDR1 MNHNS and CDR2 SASEGT. V lost 11 bases, J lost 5 bases, and 14 bases lay in between.

The count of this clone is one. The J gene is TRBJ1-1, the V gene TRBV6-5; the D is unclear. Per germline, CDR1 MNHEY and CDR2 SVGAGI. Trimming removed 6 bases from V and 1 base from J, with 9 bases in between. The CDR3 loop spans 13 amino acids. The CDR3 DNA reads TGTGCCAGCAGCCCCTGGAAGAACACTGAAGCTTTCTTT. Translated, it gives CASSPWKNTEAFF.

The chain has TRBV7-9 and TRBJ2-1, with 7 bases fitting TRBD1. This CDR3 has 15 amino acids. Losses at the gene ends were 5 bases for V and 4 bases for J; bases not matched to a gene: 8. Germline CDR1 is SEHNR and CDR2 is FQNEAQ (reference sequence). The CDR3 nucleotides read TGTGCCAGCAGCGCCGGGACAGCCGGTTACAATGAGCAGTTCTTC. It codes for CASSAGTAGYNEQFF. The variable domain in full, completed from reference TRBV7-9 and TRBJ2-1, reads DTGVSQNPRHKITKRGQNVTFRCDPISEHNRLYWYRQTLGQGPEFLTYFQNEAQLEKSRLLSDRFSAERPKGSFSTLEIQRTEQGDSAMYLCASSAGTAGYNEQFFGPGTRLTVL.

This clone was detected only a few times. The CDR3 DNA reads TGTGCCAGCAGTTACAGGGCTAGCGGGTACAATGAGCAGTTCTTC. Translating it yields CASSYRASGYNEQFF. This chain links TRBV6-5 with TRBJ2-1; TRBD2 matches at 8 bases. Germline V lookup: CDR1 MNHEY, CDR2 SVGAGI. The junction had 4 bases not matched to a gene; V was cut back by 2 bases and J by 4 bases. The CDR3 loop spans 15 amino acids.

The genes are TRBV6-1 and TRBJ1-4, with 7 bases that match TRBD1. CDR1 and CDR2 (germline): MNHNS, SASEGT. J lost 0 bases, V lost 3 bases, and 4 bases had no gene match. The CDR3 is 16 residues long. This chain's CDR3 is CASSERGQSTNEKLFF. The CDR3, as DNA: TGTGCCAGCAGTGAGCGGGGACAGTCAACTAATGAAAAACTGTTTTTT.

J is TRBJ2-1 and V is TRBV11-3, with D perhaps matching TRBD1 or TRBD2 (6 bases each). V was trimmed by 4 bases and J by 5 bases, leaving 15 bases between them. The germline CDR1 and CDR2 sequences are SGHNT and YENEEA. The CDR3 has 15 residues. CDR3 bases: TGTGCCAGCAGCTCGGGCGGGACATCCGACAATGAGCAGTTCTTC. This encodes CASSSGGTSDNEQFF.

This clone is judged medium-sized. The CDR3 DNA is TGTGCCAGCAGCCCTTCGGGGGCCAACGTCCTGACTTTC. Translation gives CASSPSGANVLTF. This chain uses TRBV7-9 with TRBJ2-6; D gene unclear. V shed 5 bases and J shed 4 bases, with 6 bases lying between them. CDR1 is SEHNR and CDR2 is FQNEAQ in the germline V gene (reference sequence). The CDR3 spans 13 residues.

The rearrangement links TRBV7-9 to TRBJ2-5, with 9 bases matching TRBD1. This CDR3 has 13 residues. Germline lookup yields CDR1 SEHNR and CDR2 FQNEAQ (reference sequence). With V trimmed by 5 bases and J by 6 bases, 4 bases remained unmatched. In DNA, the CDR3 is TGTGCCAGCAGCCCGACAGGGGGACAGACCCAGTACTTC. Residues: CASSPTGGQTQYF.

The chain couples TRBV21-1 to TRBJ2-7; the table's D call, TRBD2, has no DNA check behind it. TRBV21-1 is shown as a pseudogene. The CDR3 loop spans 14 amino acids. The CDR3 is CASSKEPGSYEQYF. The CDR3 nucleotides are TGTGCCAGCAGCAAGGAGCCGGGATCCTACGAGCAGTACTTC.

This clone was seen once. V usage is TRBV30 and J usage is TRBJ1-2; TRBD1 matches 10 bases. With 2 bases clipped from V and 5 bases from J, the junction kept 5 bases outside the gene matches. CDR3 length equals 14 residues. The germline CDR1 and CDR2 sequences are GTSNPN and SVGIG (reference sequence). The CDR3 protein is CAWSRDRGRYGYTF. Written as DNA, the CDR3 is TGTGCCTGGAGTCGGGACAGGGGCCGTTATGGCTACACCTTC.

The count of this clone is one. The chain links TRBV4-1 to TRBJ2-1, with 12 bases identical to TRBD2. Germline CDR1 and CDR2: MGHRA and YSYEKL. The J segment lost 9 bases and the V segment lost 1 base, leaving 4 bases of the junction unmatched. The CDR3 length is 15 residues. The CDR3 loop is CASSQGLAGVGEQFF. The DNA of the CDR3 is TGCGCCAGCAGCCAAGGACTAGCGGGAGTTGGTGAGCAGTTCTTC.

The chain recombines TRBV5-8 with TRBJ1-6; possible D gene TRBD1, 5 bases. CDR3 length equals 16 residues. Per the germline V gene, CDR1 is SGHTS and CDR2 is YDEGEE. Trimming pared 5 bases from V and 4 bases from J, leaving 16 bases between. CDR3 amino acids: CASSDSQDLYNSPLHF. The DNA for the CDR3 is TGTGCCAGCAGTGACTCACAGGATCTTTATAATTCACCCCTCCACTTT.

The chain joins TRBV11-2 to TRBJ2-7, with unresolved D. CDR3 size: 14 residues. Germline assignment: CDR1 SGHAT and CDR2 FQNNGV. V gave up 11 bases and J gave up 6 bases, with 23 bases separating them. The DNA of the CDR3 is TGTGCCCCCCAGGCAGACTCCCACCCGCGCGAGCAGTACTTC. It encodes CAPQADSHPREQYF.

The chain couples TRBV10-3 to TRBJ2-7; D is tentatively TRBD1 or TRBD2 (5 bases each). CDR1 ENHRY and CDR2 SYGVKD come from the germline V gene. The CDR3 covers 13 residues. The V end lost 6 bases, the J end lost 3 bases, and 12 bases lay between the germline ends. The chain's CDR3 is CAISRAGSYEQYF. The CDR3 DNA is TGTGCCATCAGCAGAGCAGGGAGCTACGAGCAGTACTTC.

The genes are TRBV7-9 and TRBJ2-5; 10 nucleotides match TRBD2. The V gene's germline CDR1 is SEHNR and CDR2 FQNEAQ (reference sequence). V shed 2 bases, J shed 4 bases, and the junction held 10 bases outside the gene matches. The length of the CDR3 is 17 residues. CDR3: CASSLWALAGGRETQYF. The CDR3 coding sequence is TGTGCCAGCAGCTTATGGGCCTTAGCGGGAGGAAGAGAGACCCAGTACTTC.